These T cell receptor beta chains were read from a single sample in a study of post-analysis software for immune sequencing data. In TCRdb, the PCR reads were re-called with MiXCR into one record per CDR3 protein. Of 450,000 to 650,000 distinct CDR3 sequences listed, 40% to 50% are singletons. Material: blood. Receptors were obtained from a girl aged 10 to 17 with multiple sclerosis. CDR3s include the opening cysteine and the closing phenylalanine or tryptophan. The D gene is left open where the match is weak. The size of a clone is reported for some rows only, either as once, few or many, or as a class for expanded clones.

>TRBV12-3/TRBV12-4|TRBD1|few|TRBJ1-2
CASRATGDRLYTF
TGTGCCAGCAGAGCGACAGGGGACCGACTCTACACCTTC
>TRBV29-1|TRBD1|few|TRBJ2-7
CSVPGMTGEQYF
TGCAGCGTGCCCGGGATGACAGGGGAGCAGTACTTC
>TRBV4-1|TRBD1|few|TRBJ2-7
CASSQGQGAGYEQYF
TGCGCCAGCAGCCAAGGACAGGGTGCTGGGTACGAGCAGTACTTC
>TRBV5-5|.|.|TRBJ2-1
CASSTLIRENEQFF
TGTGCCAGCAGTACCCTCATTAGGGAGAATGAGCAGTTCTTC
>TRBV27|.|.|TRBJ1-2
CASSYLTGTRNYGYTF
TGTGCCAGCAGTTACTTAACCGGGACCAGGAACTATGGCTACACCTTC
>TRBV29-1|.|few|TRBJ2-7
CSARALNYEQYF
TGCAGCGCCCGGGCTCTGAACTACGAGCAGTACTTC
>TRBV10-3|.|.|TRBJ1-3
CAVSEGESSGNTIYF
TGTGCCGTCAGTGAGGGTGAGAGCTCTGGAAACACCATATATTTT
>TRBV20-1|.|.|TRBJ1-2
CSASNQGPDYGYTF
TGCAGTGCATCAAACCAGGGGCCCGACTATGGCTACACCTTC
>TRBV7-9|.|.|TRBJ2-7
CASSFSGETITYEQYF
TGTGCCAGCAGCTTTTCAGGCGAGACCATAACCTACGAGCAGTACTTC
>TRBV20-1|.|.|TRBJ1-3
CSATGAPTPSGNTIYF
TGCAGTGCTACCGGGGCGCCAACCCCCTCTGGAAACACCATATATTTT
>TRBV5-4|.|.|TRBJ2-3
CASSIHRLVGPDTQYF
TGTGCCAGCAGTATACACCGACTAGTAGGGCCAGATACGCAGTATTTT
>TRBV7-9|.|few|TRBJ1-4
CASSFGGELFF
TGTGCCAGCAGCTTCGGGGGAGAACTGTTTTTT
>TRBV3-1|.|.|TRBJ2-3
CASSQDTSGDTQYF
TGTGCCAGCAGCCAAGATACTAGTGGGGATACGCAGTATTTT
>TRBV24-1|.|.|TRBJ1-2
CATSDGPKFYGYTF
TGTGCCACCAGTGACGGACCCAAGTTCTATGGCTACACCTTC
>TRBV5-1|.|few|TRBJ2-7
CASSLEGGLNEQYF
TGCGCCAGCAGCTTGGAAGGCGGGCTGAACGAGCAGTACTTC
>TRBV7-3|.|few|TRBJ2-7
CASSPDPGGYEQYF
TGTGCCAGCAGCCCAGACCCTGGGGGTTACGAGCAGTACTTC
>TRBV12-3/TRBV12-4|.|.|TRBJ2-3
CASSYLRSGTDTQYF
TGTGCCAGCAGTTATTTAAGGAGCGGCACAGATACGCAGTATTTT
>TRBV6-5|.|.|TRBJ1-6
CASSYGQRNSPLHF
TGTGCCAGCAGTTACGGACAGAGAAATTCACCCCTCCACTTT
>TRBV3-1|.|.|TRBJ1-6
CASSQDRASPLHF
TGTGCCAGCAGCCAAGATCGGGCTTCACCCCTCCACTTT
>TRBV7-2|.|.|TRBJ2-1
CASSSDFFSLNEQFF
TGTGCCAGCAGCTCCGATTTTTTTTCACTGAATGAGCAGTTCTTC
>TRBV7-9|.|.|TRBJ2-4
CASSLAGSENIQYF
TGTGCCAGCAGCTTAGCGGGATCGGAAAACATTCAGTACTTC
>TRBV10-3|.|.|TRBJ2-1
CAIRSTSSNEQFF
TGTGCCATCAGGTCAACTAGCAGCAATGAGCAGTTCTTC
>TRBV29-1|.|.|TRBJ2-4
CSVEDWYPGAEGSIQYF
TGCAGCGTTGAAGATTGGTATCCGGGGGCAGAGGGAAGCATTCAGTACTTC
>TRBV29-1|TRBD1|.|TRBJ1-2
CSAHYPDHRGWYGYTF
TGCAGCGCTCATTACCCAGACCACAGGGGATGGTATGGCTACACCTTC
>TRBV20-1|TRBD1|.|TRBJ1-3
CSARVGGENTIYF
TGCAGTGCTAGAGTAGGGGGCGAAAACACCATATATTTT
>TRBV4-1|TRBD1|.|TRBJ2-1
CASSYGTVNEQFF
TGCGCCAGCAGCTATGGGACAGTCAATGAGCAGTTCTTC
>TRBV2|.|.|TRBJ1-5
CASSGRVGGNQPQHF
TGTGCCAGCAGTGGAAGGGTGGGGGGCAATCAGCCCCAGCATTTT
>TRBV29-1|.|few|TRBJ2-5
CSVAPGVGETQYF
TGCAGCGTTGCCCCGGGAGTTGGAGAGACCCAGTACTTC
>TRBV12-3/TRBV12-4|.|.|TRBJ1-2
CASSPTVYGYTF
TGTGCCAGCAGTCCGACAGTATATGGCTACACCTTC
>TRBV29-1|.|few|TRBJ2-1
CSVSRDSHNEQFF
TGCAGCGTAAGCCGGGACTCGCACAATGAGCAGTTCTTC
>TRBV20-1|TRBD2|once|TRBJ2-7
CSARDPLAGGYNEQYF
TGCAGTGCTAGGGACCCACTGGCGGGGGGTTACAATGAGCAGTACTTC
>TRBV19|.|.|TRBJ1-5
CASKDPYSNQPQHF
TGTGCCAGTAAGGACCCTTATAGCAATCAGCCCCAGCATTTT
>TRBV11-1|.|.|TRBJ1-1
CASSEGQRNTAAFF
TGTGCCAGCAGTGAAGGACAGAGGAACACCGCAGCTTTCTTT
>TRBV6-5|.|once|TRBJ2-5
CASSPALRKETQYF
TGTGCCAGCAGTCCCGCCCTAAGGAAAGAGACCCAGTACTTC
>TRBV6-4|TRBD2|.|TRBJ2-5
CASSVSASGGQETQYF
TGTGCCAGCAGTGTAAGCGCTAGCGGGGGCCAAGAGACCCAGTACTTC
>TRBV27|.|.|TRBJ1-3
CASSRKTRNTIYF
TGTGCCAGCAGTCGAAAAACCCGGAACACCATATATTTT
>TRBV12-3/TRBV12-4|.|.|TRBJ2-2
CASSLRARDLSTGELFF
TGTGCCAGCAGTTTAAGGGCCCGGGACTTGAGCACCGGGGAGCTGTTTTTT